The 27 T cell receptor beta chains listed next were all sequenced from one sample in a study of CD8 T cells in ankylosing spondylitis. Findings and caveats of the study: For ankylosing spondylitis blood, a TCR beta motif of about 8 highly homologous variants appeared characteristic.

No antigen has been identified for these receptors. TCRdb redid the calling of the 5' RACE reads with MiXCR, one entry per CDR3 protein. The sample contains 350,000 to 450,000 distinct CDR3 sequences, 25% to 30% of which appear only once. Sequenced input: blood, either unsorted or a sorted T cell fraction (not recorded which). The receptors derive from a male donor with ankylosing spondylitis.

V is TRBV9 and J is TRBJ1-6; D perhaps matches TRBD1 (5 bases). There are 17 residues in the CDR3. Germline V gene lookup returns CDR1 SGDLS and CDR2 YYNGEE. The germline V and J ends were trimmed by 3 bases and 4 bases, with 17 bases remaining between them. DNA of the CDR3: TGTGCCAGCAGCGCCCCCCGGCAGGGCGATTATAATTCACCCCTCCACTTT. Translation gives CASSAPRQGDYNSPLHF.

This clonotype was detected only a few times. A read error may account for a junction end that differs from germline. DNA for the CDR3: TGTGCCAGCACCCAAGGGACATTGAACACTGAAGCTTTCTTT. Its translation: CASTQGTLNTEAFF. The rearrangement uses TRBV3-1 and TRBJ1-1, with a possible D match to TRBD1 (6 bases). The CDR3 covers 14 residues. Germline V gene data show CDR1 as LGHDT and CDR2 as YNNKEL (reference sequence).

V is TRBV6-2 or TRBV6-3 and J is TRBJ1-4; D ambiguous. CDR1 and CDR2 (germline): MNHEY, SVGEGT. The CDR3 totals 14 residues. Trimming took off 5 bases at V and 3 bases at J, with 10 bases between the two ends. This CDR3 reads CASSAAPANEKLFF. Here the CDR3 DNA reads TGTGCCAGCAGTGCCGCTCCCGCTAATGAAAAACTGTTTTTT.

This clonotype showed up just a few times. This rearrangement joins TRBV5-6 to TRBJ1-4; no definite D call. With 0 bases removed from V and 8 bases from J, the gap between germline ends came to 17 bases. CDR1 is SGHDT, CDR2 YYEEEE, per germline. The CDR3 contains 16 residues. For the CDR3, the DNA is TGTGCCAGCAGCTTGGGGGTCGCGGGTGTTATAGAAAAACTGTTTTTT. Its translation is CASSLGVAGVIEKLFF. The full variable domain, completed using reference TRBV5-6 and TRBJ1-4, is DAGVTQSPTHLIKTRGQQVTLRCSPKSGHDTVSWYQQALGQGPQFIFQYYEEEERQRGNFPDRFSGHQFPNYSSELNVNALLLGDSALYLCASSLGVAGVIEKLFFGSGTQLSVL.

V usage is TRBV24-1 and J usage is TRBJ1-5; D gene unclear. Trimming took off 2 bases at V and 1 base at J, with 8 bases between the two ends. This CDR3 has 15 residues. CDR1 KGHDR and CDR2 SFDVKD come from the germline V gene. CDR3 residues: CATSDSDGSNQPQHF. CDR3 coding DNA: TGTGCCACCAGTGATTCCGACGGAAGCAATCAGCCCCAGCATTTT.

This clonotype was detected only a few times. DNA for the CDR3: TGCAGTGCTAGAGATCCGAGTGTGAGGGGAGGTACTGAAGCTTTCTTT. Its translation: CSARDPSVRGGTEAFF. V gene TRBV20-1 combines with J gene TRBJ1-1; D might be TRBD1 (5 bases). This CDR3 comprises 16 residues. The germline gives CDR1 DFQATT, CDR2 SNEGSKA (reference sequence). Trimming cost V 0 bases and J 5 bases, with 19 bases left between them.

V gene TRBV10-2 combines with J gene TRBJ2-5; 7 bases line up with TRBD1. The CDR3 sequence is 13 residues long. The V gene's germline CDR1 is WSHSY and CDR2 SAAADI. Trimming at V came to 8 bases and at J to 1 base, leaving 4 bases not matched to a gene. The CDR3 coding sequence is TGCGCCAGCCATCCAGGGGGCCAAGAGACCCAGTACTTC. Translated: CASHPGGQETQYF.

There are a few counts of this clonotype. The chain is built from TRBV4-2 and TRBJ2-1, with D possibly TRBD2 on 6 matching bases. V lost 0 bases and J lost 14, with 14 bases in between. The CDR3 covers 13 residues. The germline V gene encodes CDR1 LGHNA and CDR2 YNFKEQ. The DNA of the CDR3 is TGTGCCAGCAGCCAAGACTGGGCGGGATCGGAGTTCTTC. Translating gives CASSQDWAGSEFF.

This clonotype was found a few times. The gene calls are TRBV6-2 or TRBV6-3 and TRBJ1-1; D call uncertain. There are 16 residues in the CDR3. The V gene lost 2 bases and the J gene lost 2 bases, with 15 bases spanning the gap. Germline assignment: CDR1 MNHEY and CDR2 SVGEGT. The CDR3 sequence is CASSYVRWPPNTEAFF. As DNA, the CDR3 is TGTGCCAGCAGTTACGTGCGCTGGCCCCCCAACACTGAAGCTTTCTTT.

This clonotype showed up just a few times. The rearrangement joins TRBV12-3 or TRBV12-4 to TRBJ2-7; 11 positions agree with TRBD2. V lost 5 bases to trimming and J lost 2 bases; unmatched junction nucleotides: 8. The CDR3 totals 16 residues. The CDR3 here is CASSRPRLAGTYEQYF. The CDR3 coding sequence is TGTGCCAGCAGTCGGCCCCGACTAGCGGGGACCTACGAGCAGTACTTC.

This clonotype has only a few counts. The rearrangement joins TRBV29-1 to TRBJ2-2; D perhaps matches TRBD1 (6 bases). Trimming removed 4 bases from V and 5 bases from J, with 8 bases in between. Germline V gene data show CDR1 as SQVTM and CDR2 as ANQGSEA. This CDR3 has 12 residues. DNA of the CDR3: TGCAGCGTTGGGACAGATACCGGGGAGCTGTTTTTT. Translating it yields CSVGTDTGELFF.

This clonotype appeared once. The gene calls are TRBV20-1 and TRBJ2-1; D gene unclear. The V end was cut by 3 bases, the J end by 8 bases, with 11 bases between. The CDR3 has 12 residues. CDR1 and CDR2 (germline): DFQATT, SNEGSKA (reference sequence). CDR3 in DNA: TGCAGTGCTAGTCCCCAGTGGGATGAGCAGTTCTTC. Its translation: CSASPQWDEQFF.

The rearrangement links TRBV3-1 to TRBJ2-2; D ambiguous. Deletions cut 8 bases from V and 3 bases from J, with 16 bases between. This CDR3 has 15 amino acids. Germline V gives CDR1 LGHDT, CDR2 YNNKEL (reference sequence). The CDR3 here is CASHPTADYTGELFF. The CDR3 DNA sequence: TGTGCCAGCCATCCCACAGCAGATTACACCGGGGAGCTGTTTTTT.

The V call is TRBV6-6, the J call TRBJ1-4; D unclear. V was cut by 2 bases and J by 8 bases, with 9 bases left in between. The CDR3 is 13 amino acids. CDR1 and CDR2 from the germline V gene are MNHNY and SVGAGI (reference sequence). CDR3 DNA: TGTGCCAGCAGTTACAGGGTAGGGGAAAAACTGTTTTTT. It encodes CASSYRVGEKLFF.

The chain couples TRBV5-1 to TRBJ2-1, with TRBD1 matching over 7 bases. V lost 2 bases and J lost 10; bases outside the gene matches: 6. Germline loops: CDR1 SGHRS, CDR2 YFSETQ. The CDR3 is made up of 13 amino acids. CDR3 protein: CASSFGQVREQFF. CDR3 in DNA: TGCGCCAGCAGCTTTGGACAGGTACGGGAGCAGTTCTTC.

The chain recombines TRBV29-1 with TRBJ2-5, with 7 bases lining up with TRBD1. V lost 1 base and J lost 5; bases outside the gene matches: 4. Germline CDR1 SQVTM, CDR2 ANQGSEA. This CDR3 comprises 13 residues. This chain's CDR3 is CSVEVDRVETQYF. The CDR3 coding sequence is TGCAGCGTTGAAGTTGACAGGGTCGAGACCCAGTACTTC.

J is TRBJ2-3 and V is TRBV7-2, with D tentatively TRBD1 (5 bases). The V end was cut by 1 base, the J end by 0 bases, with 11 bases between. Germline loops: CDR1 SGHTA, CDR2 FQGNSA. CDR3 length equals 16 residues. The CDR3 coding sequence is TGTGCCAGCAGCTTAGAAGGGGTTGTAAGCACAGATACGCAGTATTTT. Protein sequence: CASSLEGVVSTDTQYF. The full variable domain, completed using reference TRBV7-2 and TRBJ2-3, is GAGVSQSPSNKVTEKGKDVELRCDPISGHTALYWYRQSLGQGLEFLIYFQGNSAPDKSGLPSDRFSAERTGGSVSTLTIQRTQQEDSAVYLCASSLEGVVSTDTQYFGPGTRLTVL.

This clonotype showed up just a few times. The chain's CDR3 is CASSQEDSFNPGELFF. CDR3 DNA sequence: TGTGCCAGCAGCCAAGAGGATAGTTTTAACCCCGGGGAGCTGTTTTTT. This rearrangement joins TRBV4-2 to TRBJ2-2; D remains ambiguous. The CDR3 extends over 16 amino acids. V was pared by 0 bases and J by 6 bases, with 14 bases between. CDR1 is LGHNA, CDR2 YNFKEQ, per germline.

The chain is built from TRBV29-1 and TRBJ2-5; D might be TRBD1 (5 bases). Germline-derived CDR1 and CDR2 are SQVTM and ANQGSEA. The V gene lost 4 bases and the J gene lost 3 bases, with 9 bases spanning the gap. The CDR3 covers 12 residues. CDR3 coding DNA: TGCAGCGTTGTTAGCAGGGAAGAGACCCAGTACTTC. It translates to CSVVSREETQYF. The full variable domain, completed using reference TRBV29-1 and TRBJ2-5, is SAVISQKPSRDICQRGTSLTIQCQVDSQVTMMFWYRQQPGQSLTLIATANQGSEATYESGFVIDKFPISRPNLTFSTLTVSNMSPEDSSIYLCSVVSREETQYFGPGTRLLVL.

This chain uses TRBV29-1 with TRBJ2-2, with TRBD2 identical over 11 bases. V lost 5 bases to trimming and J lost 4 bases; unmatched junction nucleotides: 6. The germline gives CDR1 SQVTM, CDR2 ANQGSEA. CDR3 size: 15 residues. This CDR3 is CSVRTSGRSTGELFF. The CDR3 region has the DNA TGCAGCGTTCGTACTAGCGGGAGATCCACCGGGGAGCTGTTTTTT.

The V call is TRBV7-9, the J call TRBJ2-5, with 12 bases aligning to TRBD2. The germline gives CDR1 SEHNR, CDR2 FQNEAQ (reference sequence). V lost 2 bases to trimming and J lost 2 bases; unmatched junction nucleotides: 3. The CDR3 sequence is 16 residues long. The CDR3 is CASSLTLAGGQETQYF. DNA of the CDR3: TGTGCCAGCAGCTTAACTCTAGCGGGAGGGCAAGAGACCCAGTACTTC.

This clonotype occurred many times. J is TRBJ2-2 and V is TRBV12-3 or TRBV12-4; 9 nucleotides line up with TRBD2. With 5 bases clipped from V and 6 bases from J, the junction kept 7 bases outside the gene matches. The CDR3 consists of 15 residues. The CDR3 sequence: CASSPSGIVAGELFF. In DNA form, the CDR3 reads TGTGCCAGCAGTCCTAGCGGGATAGTGGCCGGGGAGCTGTTTTTT.

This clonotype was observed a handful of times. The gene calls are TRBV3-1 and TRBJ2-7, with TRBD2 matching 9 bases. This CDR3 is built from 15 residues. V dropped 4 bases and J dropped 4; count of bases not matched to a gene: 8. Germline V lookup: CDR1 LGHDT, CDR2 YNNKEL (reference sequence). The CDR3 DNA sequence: TGTGCCAGCAGCCCCCCCGGACTAGCGAAATACGAGCAGTACTTC. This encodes CASSPPGLAKYEQYF.

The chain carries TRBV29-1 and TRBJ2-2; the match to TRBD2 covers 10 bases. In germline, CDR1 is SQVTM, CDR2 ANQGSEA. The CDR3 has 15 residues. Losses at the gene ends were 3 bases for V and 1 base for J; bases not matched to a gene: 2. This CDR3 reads CSVEGTSVNTGELFF. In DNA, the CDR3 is TGCAGCGTTGAGGGGACTAGCGTGAACACCGGGGAGCTGTTTTTT.

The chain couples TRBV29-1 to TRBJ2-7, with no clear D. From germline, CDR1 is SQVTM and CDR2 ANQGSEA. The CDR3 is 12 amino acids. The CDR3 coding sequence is TGCAGCGTTGTAAAGAAGGACCCCCAGCGAGAAGTC. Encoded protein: CSVVKKDPQREV.

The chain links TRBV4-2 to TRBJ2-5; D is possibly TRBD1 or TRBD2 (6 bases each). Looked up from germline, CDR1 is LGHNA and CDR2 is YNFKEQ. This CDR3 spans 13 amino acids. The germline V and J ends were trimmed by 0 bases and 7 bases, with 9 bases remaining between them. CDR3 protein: CASSQDRGATQYF. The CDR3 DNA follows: TGTGCCAGCAGCCAAGATAGGGGGGCGACCCAGTACTTC.

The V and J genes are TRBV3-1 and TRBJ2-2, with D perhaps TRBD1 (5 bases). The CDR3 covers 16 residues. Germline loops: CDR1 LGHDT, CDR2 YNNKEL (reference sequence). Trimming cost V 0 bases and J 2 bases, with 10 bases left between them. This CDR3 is CASSQDPQGNTGELFF. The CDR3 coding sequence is TGTGCCAGCAGCCAAGATCCCCAGGGAAACACCGGGGAGCTGTTTTTT.